This T cell receptor (beta chain) is from a study of T cells after yellow fever vaccination. A universal primer site and UMIs were added as TCR cDNA was made by 5'RACE template switching. TCRdb reanalysed the 5' RACE reads using MiXCR and keeps one entry per CDR3 protein. The top ten clones hold approximately 3.5% of a sample with some 300,000 distinct CDR3 sequences, 8.7% of them seen once. Study observations and caveats: Weaker in magnitude, the secondary response showed a faster peak on day 5 versus 15. Few clonotypes appeared in both CD4 and CD8 compartments.

The table lists this clonotype with a few counts. Antigen: not known. V lost 3 bases to trimming and J lost 4 bases; unmatched junction nucleotides: 8. Germline V CDR1 and CDR2: MDHEN, SYDVKM. The CDR3 extends over 15 amino acids. Here the sequenced sample was CD4+ T cells sorted from PBMCs, taken 5 days after the yellow fever booster vaccination. The TCR originated in a man aged 18 to 29 who received the YFV17D yellow fever vaccine. The chain combines TRBV28 with TRBJ1-1; 7 positions match TRBD1. The CDR3 protein is CASSFPGGGITEAFF. DNA of the CDR3: TGTGCCAGCAGTTTCCCAGGGGGGGGGATCACTGAAGCTTTCTTT.